Below are 14 T cell receptor beta chains sequenced from a single sample in a study of T cell repertoires in cytomegalovirus infection. TCRdb called the reads again in MiXCR, with one record for every CDR3 protein. This table holds roughly 760,000 distinct CDR3 sequences, 35% found once. Sequencing used PBMCs. These receptors all come from a human donor in good health (CMV status not recorded). Some clones in this sample may be carry-over from other donors' samples.

This clonotype was found a few times. This may be a read error, as it is one base from a much larger clone. The chain carries TRBV11-1 and TRBJ1-2; weak D call: TRBD1 (6 bases). CDR3 length equals 13 residues. Trimming left V 5 bases short and J 2 bases short, with 9 bases between. Germline V lookup: CDR1 SGHAT, CDR2 FQDESV (reference sequence). The CDR3 nucleotides are TGTGCCAGCAGCCGGGACATGAACTATGGCTACACCTTC. Residues: CASSRDMNYGYTF.

This clonotype turned up a few times. V gene TRBV25-1 combines with J gene TRBJ1-3; D is ambiguous. Germline CDR1 MGHDK, CDR2 SYGVNS. V shed 6 bases and J shed 4 bases, with 19 bases lying between them. The CDR3 length is 16 residues. The CDR3 DNA follows: TGTGCCAGCAGCGACAAGGGCCCTCGGTGGGGAAACACCATATATTTT. It encodes CASSDKGPRWGNTIYF. The entire variable domain, with the rest obtained from reference TRBV25-1 and TRBJ1-3, is as follows: EADIYQTPRYLVIGTGKKITLECSQTMGHDKMYWYQQDPGMELHLIHYSYGVNSTEKGDLSSESTVSRIRTEHFPLTLESARPSHTSQYLCASSDKGPRWGNTIYFGEGSWLTVV.

This clonotype was observed a few times. The CDR3 is CASSLGAGDVQPQHF. The DNA of the CDR3 is TGTGCCAGCAGCCTAGGGGCAGGGGATGTTCAGCCCCAGCATTTT. The V gene is TRBV27, the J gene TRBJ1-5, with D tentatively TRBD1 (6 bases). The CDR3 is 15 amino acids. The V gene's germline CDR1 is MNHEY and CDR2 SMNVEV (reference sequence). V lost 6 bases to trimming and J lost 6 bases, with 18 bases between them.

Only a few counts were recorded for this clonotype. The chain is built from TRBV19 and TRBJ1-1; 10 bases line up with TRBD1. Unmatched junction bases numbered 3, after V lost 5 bases and J lost 0 bases. This CDR3 comprises 15 residues. Germline V gene sequence: CDR1 LNHDA, CDR2 SQIVND (reference sequence). The CDR3 nucleotides read TGTGCCAGTAGTCCAGACAGGGGGCTGAACACTGAAGCTTTCTTT. This translates into CASSPDRGLNTEAFF. The full variable domain, completed using reference TRBV19 and TRBJ1-1, is DGGITQSPKYLFRKEGQNVTLSCEQNLNHDAMYWYRQDPGQGLRLIYYSQIVNDFQKGDIAEGYSVSREKKESFPLTVTSAQKNPTAFYLCASSPDRGLNTEAFFGQGTRLTVV.

The rearrangement links TRBV5-1 to TRBJ2-7; TRBD2 aligns across 9 bases. Per germline, CDR1 SGHRS and CDR2 YFSETQ. The CDR3 is made up of 15 amino acids. J gave up 6 bases and V 2 bases, and 9 bases lay outside the gene matches. Written as DNA, the CDR3 is TGCGCCAGCAGCTTCTTAGCGGGGGACGCCTCCGAGCAGTACTTC. It yields the protein CASSFLAGDASEQYF.

A few counts support this clonotype. The rearrangement joins TRBV28 to TRBJ2-7; D ambiguous. The CDR3 spans 12 residues. From germline, CDR1 is MDHEN and CDR2 SYDVKM. V lost 10 bases to trimming and J lost 3 bases, with 13 bases between them. CDR3 bases: TGTGCCACCCGAAGTGGAATCTACGAGCAGTACTTC. Its translation: CATRSGIYEQYF.

The table lists this clonotype with a few counts. V usage is TRBV10-3 and J usage is TRBJ1-2, with 10 bases fitting TRBD1. The CDR3 spans 11 residues. J lost 8 bases, V lost 10 bases, and 4 bases had no gene match. From germline, CDR1 is ENHRY and CDR2 SYGVKD. CDR3 protein: CASGTGDGYTF. DNA for the CDR3: TGTGCCAGCGGGACAGGGGACGGCTACACCTTC.

This clonotype was detected a few times. The V and J genes are TRBV7-9 and TRBJ2-2; the D is unclear. The germline gives CDR1 SEHNR, CDR2 FQNEAQ (reference sequence). The CDR3 covers 12 residues. V was trimmed by 6 bases and J by 6 bases, leaving 8 bases between them. The CDR3 bases are TGTGCCAGCAGAGACATATCCGGGGAGCTGTTTTTT. Amino acid sequence: CASRDISGELFF. The whole variable domain, filled in from reference TRBV7-9 and TRBJ2-2, reads DTGVSQNPRHKITKRGQNVTFRCDPISEHNRLYWYRQTLGQGPEFLTYFQNEAQLEKSRLLSDRFSAERPKGSFSTLEIQRTEQGDSAMYLCASRDISGELFFGEGSRLTVL.

This clonotype was recorded only once. Written as DNA, the CDR3 is TGCGCCAGCAGCTTGGCCGGGACCTTTATCCTAGGCTACACCTTC. Translating gives CASSLAGTFILGYTF. The chain is built from TRBV5-1 and TRBJ1-2; perhaps TRBD1 as D (5 bases). The V end was cut by 0 bases, the J end by 8 bases, with 17 bases between. Germline CDR1 is SGHRS and CDR2 is YFSETQ. This CDR3 spans 15 amino acids.

The V call is TRBV6-5, the J call TRBJ2-5, with D maybe TRBD1 (5 bases). This CDR3 spans 13 amino acids. Germline lookup yields CDR1 MNHEY and CDR2 SVGAGI. V was pared by 7 bases and J by 5 bases, with 14 bases between. The CDR3 here is CASTFSGWETQYF. The CDR3 DNA reads TGTGCCAGCACCTTTTCAGGGTGGGAGACCCAGTACTTC.

The genes are TRBV12-3 or TRBV12-4 and TRBJ2-1, with D maybe TRBD1 (6 bases). The CDR3 is made up of 13 amino acids. Trimming stripped 10 bases from V and 4 bases from J, with 14 bases between. The CDR3 region has the DNA TGTGCCACCCGCCGACAGGTATACAATGAGCAGTTCTTC. This translates into CATRRQVYNEQFF.

This clonotype was detected a few times. The chain recombines TRBV7-3 with TRBJ2-1; 8 nucleotides align to TRBD2. CDR1 is SGHTA, CDR2 FQGTGA, per germline. After removal of 5 bases from V and 7 bases from J, the junction contained 10 bases not matched to a gene. The CDR3 is 15 amino acids. The CDR3 bases are TGTGCCAGCAGCGGGTCGGGGGGGCGTTTGAATGAGCAGTTCTTC. Protein sequence: CASSGSGGRLNEQFF. The full variable domain, completed using reference TRBV7-3 and TRBJ2-1, is GAGVSQTPSNKVTEKGKYVELRCDPISGHTALYWYRQSLGQGPEFLIYFQGTGAADDSGLPNDRFFAVRPEGSVSTLKIQRTERGDSAVYLCASSGSGGRLNEQFFGPGTRLTVL.

Concerning this clonotype itself: This may stem from a read error, because a much larger clone lies one nucleotide away. The rearrangement links TRBV13 to TRBJ1-1; D uncertain. Germline loops: CDR1 PRHDT, CDR2 FYEKMQ (reference sequence). This CDR3 is built from 12 residues. Trimming stripped 5 bases from V and 1 base from J, with 5 bases between. CDR3 DNA sequence: TGTGCCAGCAGCCAGACGAACACTGAAGCTTTCTTT. Its translation: CASSQTNTEAFF.

With respect to this clonotype: A much bigger clone sits one base away, suggesting this may be a read error. The chain carries TRBV7-2 and TRBJ2-7; 7 bases line up with TRBD1. Germline V gives CDR1 SGHTA, CDR2 FQGNSA. The CDR3 is made up of 14 amino acids. The CDR3 DNA follows: TGTTCCAGCAGCTCTGGGACAGCCTCCTACGAGCAGTACTTC. This sequence encodes CSSSSGTASYEQYF.